The present entry profiles one TCR beta chain with its context. The germline V gene encodes CDR1 SGHDT and CDR2 YYEEEE. The CDR3 is 14 amino acids. V lost 4 bases to trimming and J lost 0 bases, with 11 bases between them. The data originate from a study of blood T cell repertoires in COVID-19. Across the whole study: Acute and convalescent COVID-19 specimens originated in the United States, Italy and Spain. The cDNA or gDNA used as material had been derived from T cells, B-cell-depleted T cells, or PBMCs.

The authors' processing: Estimation of nucleated cell counts relied on the amplification of reference gene primers. Some clones are missing from TCRdb's copy, which holds only in-frame ones; the method was immunoSEQ multiplex PCR. That table is the source of V, J and clone size, and D and trimming were worked out from the DNA. Among 85,000 to 90,000 clones, around 90% were seen once, and the ten largest hold around 2.3%. This clonotype originated in a human donor with active COVID-19. The donor label of this sample is uncertain. Material: peripheral blood. The rearrangement uses TRBV5-6 and TRBJ2-7; no firm D call. CDR3 amino acids: CASSGAGLSYEQYF. The CDR3 DNA reads as TGTGCCAGCAGCGGCGCAGGCCTCTCCTACGAGCAGTACTTC.